The entry below gives a single T cell receptor (beta chain) sequence along with its context. The antigen remains undetermined. Every donor contributed roughly 11 milliliters of peripheral blood by blood draw. Isolation yielded PBMCs, at least 6.5 million per sample, in every case. Total RNA extraction produced at least 5.5 micrograms (per sample) for the study. The authors ran a second PCR of 7 to 11 cycles using a sample-barcoded 5' primer and a J-beta primer mix. TCRdb redid the calling of the 5' RACE reads with MiXCR, one entry per CDR3 protein. The data hold some 900,000 distinct CDR3 sequences, with around 48% observed a single time. CDR3 size: 15 residues. V lost 5 bases and J 3 bases, leaving 14 bases between the germline ends. Germline V gene data show CDR1 as MNHNS and CDR2 as SASEGT. The record originates from a study of blood T cells in healthy people across ages. Study results and caveats: TCR beta diversity was tightly associated with the proportion of naive T cells.

The chain is built from TRBV6-1 and TRBJ2-1, with D possibly TRBD2 on 6 matching bases. The sequence was obtained from a man aged 25-45 years in good health. Source material: blood. The DNA for the CDR3 is TGTGCCAGCAGTCCCGGGACTCACGACTACAATGAGCAGTTCTTC. It yields the protein CASSPGTHDYNEQFF.